The source of this T cell receptor (beta chain) is a study of cytomegalovirus exposure and HLA in healthy donors. The PCR employed 60 Vbeta primers together with 13 Jbeta primers. Here immunoSEQ multiplex PCR was the method, and the copy in TCRdb shows in-frame clones only, minus some. The sample has more than 95,000 clones; the top ten hold approximately 3.5%. As regards this clone: The target antigen is unknown.

Findings and limits, study-wide: Researchers counted around 160 TCR beta chains as cytomegalovirus-associated.

The CDR3 runs 15 residues. With 3 bases clipped from V and 2 bases from J, the junction kept 5 bases outside the gene matches. CDR1 and CDR2 (germline): LNHDA, SQIVND (reference sequence). Source material: PBMCs. This TCR was recovered from a middle-aged man in good health and CMV-seronegative. The rearrangement links TRBV19 to TRBJ1-1; the match to TRBD1 covers 8 bases. The CDR3 loop reads CASSIAGGANTEAFF. The CDR3 bases are TGTGCCAGTAGTATTGCAGGGGGCGCAAACACTGAAGCTTTCTTT.